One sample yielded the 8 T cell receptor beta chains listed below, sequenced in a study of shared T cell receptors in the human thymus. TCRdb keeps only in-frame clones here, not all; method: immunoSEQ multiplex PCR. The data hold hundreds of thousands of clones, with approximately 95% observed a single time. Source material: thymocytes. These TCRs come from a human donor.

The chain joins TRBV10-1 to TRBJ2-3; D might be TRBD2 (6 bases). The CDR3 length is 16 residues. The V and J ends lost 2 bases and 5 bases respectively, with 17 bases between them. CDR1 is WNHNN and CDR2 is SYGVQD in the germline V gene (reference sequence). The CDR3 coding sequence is TGCGCCAGCAGTGAGAGGGTGAGCGGGTACAAAGATACGCAGTATTTT. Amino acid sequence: CASSERVSGYKDTQYF.

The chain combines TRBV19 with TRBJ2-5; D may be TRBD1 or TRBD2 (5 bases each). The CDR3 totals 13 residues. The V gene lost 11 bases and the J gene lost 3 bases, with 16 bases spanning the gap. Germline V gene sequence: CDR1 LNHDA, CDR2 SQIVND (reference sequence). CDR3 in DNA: TGTGCCTCACAGGACGGGGCGAAAGAGACCCAGTACTTC. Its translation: CASQDGAKETQYF.

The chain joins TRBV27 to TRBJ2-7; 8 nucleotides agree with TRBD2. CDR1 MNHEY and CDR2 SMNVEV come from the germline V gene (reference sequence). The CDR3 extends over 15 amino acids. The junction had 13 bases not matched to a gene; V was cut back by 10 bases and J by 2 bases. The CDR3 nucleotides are TGTGCCACCCGAACCGCGGGGGGAACTACCTACGAGCAGTACTTC. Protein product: CATRTAGGTTYEQYF.

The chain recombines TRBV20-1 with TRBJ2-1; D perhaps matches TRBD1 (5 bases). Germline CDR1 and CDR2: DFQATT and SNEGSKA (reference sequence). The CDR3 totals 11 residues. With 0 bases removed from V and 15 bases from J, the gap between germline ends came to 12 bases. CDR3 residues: CSARDTTVGFF. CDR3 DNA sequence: TGCAGTGCTAGAGATACGACAGTCGGGTTCTTC.

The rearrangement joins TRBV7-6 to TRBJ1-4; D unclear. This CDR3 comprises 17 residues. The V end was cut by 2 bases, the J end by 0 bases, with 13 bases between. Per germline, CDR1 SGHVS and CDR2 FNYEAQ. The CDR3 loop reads CASSLWTERATNEKLFF. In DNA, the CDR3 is TGTGCCAGCAGCTTATGGACGGAGCGTGCAACTAATGAAAAACTGTTTTTT. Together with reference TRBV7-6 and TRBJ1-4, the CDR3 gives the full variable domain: GAGVSQSPRYKVTKRGQDVALRCDPISGHVSLYWYRQALGQGPEFLTYFNYEAQQDKSGLPNDRFSAERPEGSISTLTIQRTEQRDSAMYRCASSLWTERATNEKLFFGSGTQLSVL.

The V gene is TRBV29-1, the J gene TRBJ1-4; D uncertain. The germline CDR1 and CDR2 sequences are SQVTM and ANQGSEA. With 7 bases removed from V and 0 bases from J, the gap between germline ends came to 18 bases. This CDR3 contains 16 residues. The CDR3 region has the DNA TGCAGCGCCCATGTCCGGTCTCGTACAACTAATGAAAAACTGTTTTTT. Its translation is CSAHVRSRTTNEKLFF. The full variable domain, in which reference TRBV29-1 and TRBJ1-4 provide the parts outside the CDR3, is SAVISQKPSRDICQRGTSLTIQCQVDSQVTMMFWYRQQPGQSLTLIATANQGSEATYESGFVIDKFPISRPNLTFSTLTVSNMSPEDSSIYLCSAHVRSRTTNEKLFFGSGTQLSVL.

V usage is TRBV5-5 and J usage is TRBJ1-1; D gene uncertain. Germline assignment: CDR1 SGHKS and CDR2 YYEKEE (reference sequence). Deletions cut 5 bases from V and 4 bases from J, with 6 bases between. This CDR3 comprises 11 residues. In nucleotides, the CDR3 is TGTGCCAGCAGGAGAGGCACTGAAGCTTTCTTT. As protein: CASRRGTEAFF.

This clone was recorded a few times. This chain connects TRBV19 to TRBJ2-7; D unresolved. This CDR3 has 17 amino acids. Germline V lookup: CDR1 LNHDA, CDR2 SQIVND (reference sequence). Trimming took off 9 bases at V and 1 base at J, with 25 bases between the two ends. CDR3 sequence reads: CASARTNPRVRSYEQYF. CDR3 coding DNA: TGTGCCAGCGCCCGCACGAACCCCCGGGTCCGATCCTACGAGCAGTACTTC.